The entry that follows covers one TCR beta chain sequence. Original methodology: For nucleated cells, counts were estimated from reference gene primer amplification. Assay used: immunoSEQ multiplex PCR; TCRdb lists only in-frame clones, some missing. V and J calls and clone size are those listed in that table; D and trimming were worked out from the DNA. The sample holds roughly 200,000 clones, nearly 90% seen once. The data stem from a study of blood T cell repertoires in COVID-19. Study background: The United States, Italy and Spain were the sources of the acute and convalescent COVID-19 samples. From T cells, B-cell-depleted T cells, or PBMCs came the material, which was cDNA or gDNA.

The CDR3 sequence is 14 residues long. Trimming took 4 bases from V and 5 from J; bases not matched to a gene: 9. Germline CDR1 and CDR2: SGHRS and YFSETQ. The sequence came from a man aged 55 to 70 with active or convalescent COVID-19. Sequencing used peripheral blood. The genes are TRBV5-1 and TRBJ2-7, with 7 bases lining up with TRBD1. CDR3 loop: CASSLGTARNEQYF. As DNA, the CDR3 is TGCGCCAGCAGCCTAGGGACAGCGAGGAACGAGCAGTACTTC.